The 18 T cell receptor beta chains below were found in one sample sequenced in a study of metastatic and nonmetastatic thyroid tumors. With MiXCR, TCRdb reprocessed the PCR reads. The table records approximately 20,000 clones, around a quarter of them present only once. Every patient underwent thyroid surgery untreated. Sequences were obtained from tumor tissue. These receptor sequences come from a female donor with papillary thyroid cancer or a benign thyroid nodule (not recorded which). Some clones in this sample may be carry-over from other donors' samples.

The table lists this clone with a count of one. The chain is built from TRBV11-1 and TRBJ1-2; tentatively, D is TRBD1 (5 bases). CDR1 and CDR2 (germline): SGHAT, FQDESV (reference sequence). The CDR3 sequence is 18 residues long. The V gene lost 0 bases and the J gene lost 2 bases, with 19 bases spanning the gap. In DNA form, the CDR3 reads TGTGCCAGCAGCTTAGCGCAGGAGGGGTCGGCTAAAAACTATGGCTACACCTTC. This translates into CASSLAQEGSAKNYGYTF.

CDR3 nucleotides: TGTGCCAGCAGGCAGGAAAATTCACCCCTCCACTTT. Translation gives CASRQENSPLHF. The chain uses TRBV12-3 or TRBV12-4 and TRBJ1-6; D remains unclear. This CDR3 is built from 12 residues. V dropped 6 bases and J dropped 7 bases, with 7 bases sitting between them.

This clone was counted only a few times. The chain links TRBV27 to TRBJ1-6; a possible D gene is TRBD1 (6 bases). This CDR3 is built from 15 residues. The germline CDR1 and CDR2 sequences are MNHEY and SMNVEV (reference sequence). Trimming removed 2 bases from V and 6 bases from J, with 11 bases in between. The CDR3 loop is CASSLARTANSPLHF. DNA of the CDR3: TGTGCCAGCAGTTTAGCTCGGACAGCTAATTCACCCCTCCACTTT.

This clone was detected ten times or more. In DNA, the CDR3 is TGTGCCACCTGGACAGGGTGGGGCTATGGCTACACCTTC. This gives the protein CATWTGWGYGYTF. J is TRBJ1-2 and V is TRBV28, with 8 bases identical to TRBD1. V lost 10 bases and J lost 4; bases outside the gene matches: 8. This CDR3 is 13 amino acids long. The germline CDR1 and CDR2 sequences are MDHEN and SYDVKM.

The V and J genes are TRBV28 and TRBJ1-1; D remains ambiguous. This CDR3 is built from 13 residues. V was cut by 2 bases and J by 11 bases, with 15 bases left in between. Germline CDR1 and CDR2: MDHEN and SYDVKM. The CDR3, as DNA: TGTGCCAGCAGTTTAATCCAGGACCACGGGGCTTTCTTT. Encoded protein: CASSLIQDHGAFF.

The chain has TRBV11-2 and TRBJ2-1; D unclear. The CDR3 is made up of 14 amino acids. Trimming took 8 bases from V and 3 from J, leaving 14 bases between them. CDR1 is SGHAT and CDR2 is FQNNGV in the germline V gene. The CDR3 nucleotides read TGTGCCAGCGCTTCAGTATCCGGCTACAATGAGCAGTTCTTC. It yields the protein CASASVSGYNEQFF. The full variable domain, completed using reference TRBV11-2 and TRBJ2-1, is EAGVAQSPRYKIIEKRQSVAFWCNPISGHATLYWYQQILGQGPKLLIQFQNNGVVDDSQLPKDRFSAERLKGVDSTLKIQPAKLEDSAVYLCASASVSGYNEQFFGPGTRLTVL.

This clone has ten or more counts. V gene TRBV6-6 combines with J gene TRBJ1-4; 8 nucleotides align to TRBD1. CDR3 length: 15 residues. The V gene's germline CDR1 is MNHNY and CDR2 SVGAGI (reference sequence). The junction had 7 bases not matched to a gene; V was cut back by 2 bases and J by 8 bases. CDR3 sequence reads: CASSYPQGAEEKLFF. CDR3 DNA: TGTGCCAGCAGTTACCCTCAGGGGGCGGAGGAAAAACTGTTTTTT.

This clone occurred a few times. The chain joins TRBV6-1 to TRBJ1-5, with a tentative D call TRBD1 (6 bases). The V and J ends lost 3 bases and 3 bases respectively, with 12 bases between them. CDR1 is MNHNS, CDR2 SASEGT, per germline. The CDR3 loop spans 15 amino acids. DNA of the CDR3: TGTGCCAGCAGTGATCAGACAGGTAACAATCAGCCCCAGCATTTT. This codes for CASSDQTGNNQPQHF.

By share, this clone counts as medium-sized. The V and J genes are TRBV3-1 and TRBJ2-7, with D perhaps TRBD1 (5 bases). V was pared by 0 bases and J by 5 bases, with 17 bases between. The CDR3 covers 16 residues. Germline CDR1 and CDR2: LGHDT and YNNKEL (reference sequence). Written as DNA, the CDR3 is TGTGCCAGCAGCCAAGAAGCAGGGTATGGACGGAACGAGCAGTACTTC. Its protein product is CASSQEAGYGRNEQYF.

Sample share makes this clone medium-sized. V is TRBV18 and J is TRBJ2-5; no reliable D call. V was cut by 6 bases and J by 5 bases, with 13 bases left in between. Germline CDR1 reads KGHSH; CDR2 reads LQKENI. The length of the CDR3 is 13 residues. CDR3 sequence reads: CASSPLWAETQYF. As DNA, the CDR3 is TGTGCCAGCTCGCCGCTTTGGGCGGAGACCCAGTACTTC. The whole variable domain, remainder taken from reference TRBV18 and TRBJ2-5, is NAGVMQNPRHLVRRRGQEARLRCSPMKGHSHVYWYRQLPEEGLKFMVYLQKENIIDESGMPKERFSAEFPKEGPSILRIQQVVRGDSAAYFCASSPLWAETQYFGPGTRLLVL.

By share, this clone ranks as medium-sized. The V and J genes are TRBV7-2 and TRBJ2-5; TRBD2 aligns across 15 bases. This CDR3 region has 18 residues. Losses at the gene ends were 1 base for V and 5 bases for J; bases not matched to a gene: 8. Per germline, CDR1 SGHTA and CDR2 FQGNSA. The CDR3 region is CASSLGTSGRARGETQYF. Written as DNA, the CDR3 is TGTGCCAGCAGCTTAGGGACTAGCGGGAGGGCCAGGGGGGAGACCCAGTACTTC.

Only a few counts were recorded for this clone. The chain combines TRBV2 with TRBJ2-3; 8 bases align to TRBD2. The germline gives CDR1 SNHLY, CDR2 FYNNEI. This CDR3 spans 14 amino acids. The trim removed 7 bases at V and 6 bases at J, leaving 9 bases unmatched. CDR3 nucleotide sequence: TGTGCCAGCAACTCTGGACTAGCCGGGGATACGCAGTATTTT. The encoded protein is CASNSGLAGDTQYF. The whole variable domain, filled in from reference TRBV2 and TRBJ2-3, reads EPEVTQTPSHQVTQMGQEVILRCVPISNHLYFYWYRQILGQKVEFLVSFYNNEISEKSEIFDDQFSVERPDGSNFTLKIRSTKLEDSAMYFCASNSGLAGDTQYFGPGTRLTVL.

The chain joins TRBV11-2 to TRBJ1-1; TRBD1 agrees at 11 bases. V lost 5 bases and J lost 4; bases outside the gene matches: 6. In germline, CDR1 is SGHAT, CDR2 FQNNGV. The CDR3 spans 15 residues. CDR3 region: CASSPSGQGGTEAFF. The DNA of the CDR3 is TGTGCCAGCAGCCCATCGGGACAGGGGGGCACTGAAGCTTTCTTT.

This clone was seen a handful of times. The genes are TRBV6-5 and TRBJ2-7; D is ambiguous. V was trimmed by 0 bases and J by 3 bases, leaving 12 bases between them. CDR1 MNHEY and CDR2 SVGAGI come from the germline V gene. This CDR3 comprises 15 residues. CDR3 DNA sequence: TGTGCCAGCAGTTACTCGTCGTACGTCCTCTACGAGCAGTACTTC. It encodes CASSYSSYVLYEQYF.

Ten or more counts support this clone. The chain joins TRBV20-1 to TRBJ2-7; D may be TRBD2 (6 bases). Germline CDR1 and CDR2: DFQATT and SNEGSKA (reference sequence). Between the trimmed V and J ends, which lost 3 bases and 3 bases, there was a span of 12 bases. The CDR3 length is 13 residues. The CDR3 DNA sequence: TGCAGTGCTAGCCCCGGCGGGATCTACGAGCAGTACTTC. Translating it yields CSASPGGIYEQYF.

The chain recombines TRBV6-9 with TRBJ2-5, with D maybe TRBD1 (6 bases). V dropped 3 bases and J dropped 5 bases, with 13 bases sitting between them. CDR1 and CDR2 from the germline V gene are MNHGY and SVAAGI. This CDR3 has 14 residues. This chain's CDR3 is CASSYNGQGETQYF. The CDR3 DNA is TGTGCCAGCAGTTACAATGGGCAGGGGGAGACCCAGTACTTC.

The chain combines TRBV29-1 with TRBJ2-7, with D perhaps matching TRBD2 (5 bases). Per the germline V gene, CDR1 is SQVTM and CDR2 is ANQGSEA. The CDR3 is 11 amino acids. V lost 7 bases, J lost 2 bases, and 9 bases lay in between. The CDR3 DNA sequence: TGCAGCGCCGGACTTCCCTACGAGCAGTACTTC. It is translated as CSAGLPYEQYF.

This clone was recorded at least ten times. CDR3 DNA sequence: TGTGCCATCAGTGAGCCAAGGAGGGCGACTGAAGCTTTCTTT. Its translation: CAISEPRRATEAFF. The rearrangement joins TRBV10-3 to TRBJ1-1; D unresolved. This CDR3 has 14 residues. The V and J ends lost 2 bases and 5 bases respectively, with 12 bases between them. Per the germline V gene, CDR1 is ENHRY and CDR2 is SYGVKD.